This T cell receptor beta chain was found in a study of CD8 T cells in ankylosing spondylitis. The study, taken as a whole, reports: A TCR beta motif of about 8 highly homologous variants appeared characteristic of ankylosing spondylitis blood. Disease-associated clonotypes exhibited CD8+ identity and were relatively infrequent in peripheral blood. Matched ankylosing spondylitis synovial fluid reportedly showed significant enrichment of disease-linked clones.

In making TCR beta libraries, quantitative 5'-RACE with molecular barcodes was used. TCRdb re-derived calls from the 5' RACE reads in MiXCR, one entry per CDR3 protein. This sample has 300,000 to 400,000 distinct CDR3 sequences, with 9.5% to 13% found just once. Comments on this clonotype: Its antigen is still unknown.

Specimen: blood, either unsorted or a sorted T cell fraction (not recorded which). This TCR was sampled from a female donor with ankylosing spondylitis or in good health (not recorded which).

The CDR3 spells CASSRFDSSAGELFF. In DNA form, the CDR3 reads TGTGCCAGCAGCCGTTTCGACAGTTCCGCCGGGGAGCTGTTTTTT. The V gene is TRBV3-1, the J gene TRBJ2-2; weak D call: TRBD1 (5 bases). The germline V gene encodes CDR1 LGHDT and CDR2 YNNKEL (reference sequence). V lost 4 bases and J lost 6, with 15 bases in between. The CDR3 is 15 amino acids.